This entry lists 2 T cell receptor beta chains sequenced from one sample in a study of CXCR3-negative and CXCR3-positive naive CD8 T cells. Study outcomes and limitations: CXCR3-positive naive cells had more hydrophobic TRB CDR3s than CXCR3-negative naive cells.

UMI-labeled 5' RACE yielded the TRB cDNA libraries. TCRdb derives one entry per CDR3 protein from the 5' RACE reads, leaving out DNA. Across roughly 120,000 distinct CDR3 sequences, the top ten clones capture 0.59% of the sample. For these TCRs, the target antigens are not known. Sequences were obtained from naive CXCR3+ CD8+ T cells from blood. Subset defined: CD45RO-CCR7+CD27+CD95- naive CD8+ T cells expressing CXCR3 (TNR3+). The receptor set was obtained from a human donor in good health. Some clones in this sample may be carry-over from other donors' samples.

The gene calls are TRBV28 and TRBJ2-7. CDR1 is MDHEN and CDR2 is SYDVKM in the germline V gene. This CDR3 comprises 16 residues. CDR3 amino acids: CASTMRYWASSYEQYF.

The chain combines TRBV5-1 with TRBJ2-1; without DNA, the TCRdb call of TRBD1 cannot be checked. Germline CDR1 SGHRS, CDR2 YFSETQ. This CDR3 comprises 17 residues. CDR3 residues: CASSPGRRQGPYNEQFF.